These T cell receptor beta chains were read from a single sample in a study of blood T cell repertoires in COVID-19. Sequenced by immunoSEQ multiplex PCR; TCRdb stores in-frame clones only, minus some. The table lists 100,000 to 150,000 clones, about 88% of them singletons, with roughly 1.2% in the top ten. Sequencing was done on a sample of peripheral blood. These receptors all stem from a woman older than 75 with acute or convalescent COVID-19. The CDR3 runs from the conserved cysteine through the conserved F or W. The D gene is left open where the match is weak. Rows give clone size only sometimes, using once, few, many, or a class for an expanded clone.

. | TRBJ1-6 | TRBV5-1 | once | CASSLGPLTSPLHF | TGCGCCAGCAGCTTGGGTCCGCTAACTTCACCCCTCCACTTT
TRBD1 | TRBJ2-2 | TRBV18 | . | CASSPPGTGNTGELFF | TGTGCCAGCTCACCACCCGGGACAGGGAACACCGGGGAGCTGTTTTTT
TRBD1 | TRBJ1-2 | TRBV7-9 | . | CASSLAGTEALYGYTF | TGTGCCAGCAGCTTAGCGGGGACAGAGGCCCTCTATGGCTACACCTTC
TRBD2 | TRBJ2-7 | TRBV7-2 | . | CASSIHSGRLTQNPYEQYF | TGTGCCAGCAGCATACATAGCGGGAGGCTTACCCAAAATCCCTACGAGCAGTACTTC
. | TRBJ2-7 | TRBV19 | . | CASSIGFTSAYEQYF | TGTGCCAGTAGCATAGGCTTTACATCCGCCTACGAGCAGTACTTC
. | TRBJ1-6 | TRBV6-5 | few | CASSPTGHWALHF | TGTGCCAGCAGCCCCACAGGGCACTGGGCCCTCCACTTT
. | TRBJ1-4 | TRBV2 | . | CASNGGTNEKLFF | TGTGCCAGCAACGGAGGGACTAATGAAAAACTGTTTTTT
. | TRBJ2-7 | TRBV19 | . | CASSIGNRRQYF | TGTGCCAGTAGTATAGGGAATCGGAGGCAGTACTTC
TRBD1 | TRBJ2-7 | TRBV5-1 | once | CASSTGQSLTYEQYF | TGCGCCAGCAGCACGGGACAGAGCCTTACCTACGAGCAGTACTTC
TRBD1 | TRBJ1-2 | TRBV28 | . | CASRKPGQGAFGYTF | TGTGCCAGCAGGAAACCGGGACAGGGGGCGTTTGGCTACACCTTC
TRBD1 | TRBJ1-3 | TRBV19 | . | CASSIGTGILRNTIYF | TGTGCCAGTAGTATAGGGACAGGGATACTTCGAAACACCATATATTTT
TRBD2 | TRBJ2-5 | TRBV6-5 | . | CASSPLRGRGETQYF | TGTGCCAGCAGTCCCCTGCGGGGGAGAGGAGAGACCCAGTACTTC
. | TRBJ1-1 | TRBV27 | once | CASSLDPGNTEAFF | TGTGCCAGCAGTTTAGATCCGGGGAACACTGAAGCTTTCTTT
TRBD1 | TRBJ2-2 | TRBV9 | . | CASQPGTGLTGELFF | TGTGCCAGTCAACCCGGGACAGGGTTGACCGGGGAGCTGTTTTTT
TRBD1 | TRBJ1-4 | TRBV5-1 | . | CASSSRQGTNEKLFF | TGCGCCAGCAGCTCCCGACAGGGGACTAATGAAAAACTGTTTTTT
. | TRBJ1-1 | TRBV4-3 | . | CASSQERAAMYTEAFF | TGCGCCAGCAGCCAAGAGCGGGCCGCGATGTACACTGAAGCTTTCTTT
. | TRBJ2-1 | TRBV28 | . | CASSYTGPNEQFF | TGTGCCAGCAGTTATACGGGTCCCAATGAGCAGTTCTTC
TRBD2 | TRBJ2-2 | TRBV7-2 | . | CASSLESGRNTGELFF | TGTGCCAGCAGCTTAGAAAGCGGGAGGAACACCGGGGAGCTGTTTTTT
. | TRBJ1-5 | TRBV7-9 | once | CASSLVGGNQPQHF | TGTGCCAGCAGCTTAGTAGGGGGTAATCAGCCCCAGCATTTT
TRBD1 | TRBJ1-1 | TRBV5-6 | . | CASSLVGQGRDTEAFF | TGTGCCAGCAGCTTGGTTGGACAGGGGCGGGACACTGAAGCTTTCTTT
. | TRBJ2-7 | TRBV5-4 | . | CASSLLQGYEQYF | TGTGCCAGCAGTCTCCTACAGGGATACGAGCAGTACTTC
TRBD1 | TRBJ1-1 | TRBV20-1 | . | CSASRTGGTEAFF | TGCAGTGCTAGTAGGACAGGGGGAACTGAAGCTTTCTTT
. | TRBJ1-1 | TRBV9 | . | CASSVGRGKGIMNTEAFF | TGTGCCAGCAGCGTAGGGAGGGGTAAGGGGATCATGAACACTGAAGCTTTCTTT
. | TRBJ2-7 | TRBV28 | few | CASNPGRLEQYF | TGTGCCAGCAACCCCGGGAGACTCGAGCAGTACTTC
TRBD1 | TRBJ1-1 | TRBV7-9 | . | CASSLGGQGRAEAFF | TGTGCCAGCAGCTTAGGGGGACAGGGGAGGGCTGAAGCTTTCTTT
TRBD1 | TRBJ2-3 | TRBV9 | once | CASSGYTGVRTDTQYF | TGTGCCAGCAGCGGGTACACAGGGGTCCGCACAGATACGCAGTATTTT
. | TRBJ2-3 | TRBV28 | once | CASSTADTQYF | TGTGCCAGCAGTACGGCAGATACGCAGTATTTT
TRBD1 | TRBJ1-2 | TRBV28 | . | CASSRQGSEGYTF | TGTGCCAGCAGCCGACAGGGTTCGGAGGGCTACACCTTC
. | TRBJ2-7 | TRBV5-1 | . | CASSLSGAYEQYF | TGCGCCAGCAGCTTATCAGGGGCTTACGAGCAGTACTTC
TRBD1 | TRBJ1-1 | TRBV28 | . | CASVTGRDTEAFF | TGTGCCAGTGTGACAGGGAGAGACACTGAAGCTTTCTTT
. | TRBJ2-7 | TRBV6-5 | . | CASRYKPTSYEQYF | TGTGCCAGCAGATACAAACCTACCTCCTACGAGCAGTACTTC
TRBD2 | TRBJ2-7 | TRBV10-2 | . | CASKRASGPYEQYF | TGCGCCAGCAAAAGGGCTAGCGGTCCCTACGAGCAGTACTTC
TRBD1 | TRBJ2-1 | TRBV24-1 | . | CATSDGGTGGYEQFF | TGTGCCACCAGTGATGGCGGGACAGGGGGTTATGAGCAGTTCTTC
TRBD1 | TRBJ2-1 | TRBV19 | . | CASARTGGYNEQFF | TGTGCCAGCGCGAGGACAGGGGGCTACAATGAGCAGTTCTTC
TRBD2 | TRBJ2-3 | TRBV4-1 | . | CASSPFSTSGSTDTQYF | TGCGCCAGCAGCCCGTTCAGTACTAGCGGGAGCACAGATACGCAGTATTTT
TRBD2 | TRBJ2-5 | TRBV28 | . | CASSLGGRETQYF | TGTGCCAGCAGTTTAGGCGGGAGGGAGACCCAGTACTTC
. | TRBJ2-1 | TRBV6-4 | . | CASSGYPRENGFF | TGTGCCAGCAGTGGGTATCCGAGGGAGAATGGGTTCTTC
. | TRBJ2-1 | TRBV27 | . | CASSSYKSPYNEQFF | TGTGCCAGCAGTTCGTATAAGAGCCCCTACAATGAGCAGTTCTTC
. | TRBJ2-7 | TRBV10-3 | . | CASGGDPYEQYF | TGTGCCTCCGGAGGGGACCCATACGAGCAGTACTTC
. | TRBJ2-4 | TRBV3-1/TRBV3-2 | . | CASSQAGFIQYF | TGTGCCAGCAGCCAAGCAGGGTTCATTCAGTACTTC
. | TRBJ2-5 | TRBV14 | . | CASSHGVRRETQYF | TGTGCCAGCAGCCATGGGGTGAGGAGGGAGACCCAGTACTTC
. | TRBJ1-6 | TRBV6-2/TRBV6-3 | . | CASSLGAGIQTLHF | TGTGCCAGCAGTCTCGGAGCCGGGATACAAACCCTCCACTTT
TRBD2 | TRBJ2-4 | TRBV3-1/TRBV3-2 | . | CASSQDRGGAQYF | TGTGCCAGCAGCCAAGACCGCGGGGGGGCTCAGTACTTC
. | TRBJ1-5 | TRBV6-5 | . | CASSYSGRANQPQHF | TGTGCCAGCAGTTACAGCGGACGGGCTAATCAGCCCCAGCATTTT
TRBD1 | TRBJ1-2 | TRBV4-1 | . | CASSQGETGVYGYTF | TGCGCCAGCAGCCAAGGGGAGACAGGGGTCTATGGCTACACCTTC
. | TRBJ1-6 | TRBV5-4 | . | CASSVGSGSYNSPLHF | TGTGCCAGCAGCGTCGGGAGTGGTTCCTATAATTCACCCCTCCACTTT
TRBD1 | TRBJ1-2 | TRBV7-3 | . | CASSPTDRGEGYTF | TGTGCCAGCAGCCCGACGGACAGGGGGGAGGGCTACACCTTC
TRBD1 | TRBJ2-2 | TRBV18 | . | CASSPGTVGTGELFF | TGTGCCAGCTCACCAGGGACAGTGGGAACCGGGGAGCTGTTTTTT
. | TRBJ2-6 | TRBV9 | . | CASSVGGGANVLTF | TGTGCCAGCAGCGTAGGGGGCGGGGCCAACGTCCTGACTTTC
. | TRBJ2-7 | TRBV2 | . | CASSDGPNFSYEQYF | TGTGCCAGCAGTGATGGGCCGAACTTCTCCTACGAGCAGTACTTC
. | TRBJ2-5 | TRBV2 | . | CASSEFEKTQYF | TGTGCCAGCAGTGAATTTGAGAAGACCCAGTACTTC